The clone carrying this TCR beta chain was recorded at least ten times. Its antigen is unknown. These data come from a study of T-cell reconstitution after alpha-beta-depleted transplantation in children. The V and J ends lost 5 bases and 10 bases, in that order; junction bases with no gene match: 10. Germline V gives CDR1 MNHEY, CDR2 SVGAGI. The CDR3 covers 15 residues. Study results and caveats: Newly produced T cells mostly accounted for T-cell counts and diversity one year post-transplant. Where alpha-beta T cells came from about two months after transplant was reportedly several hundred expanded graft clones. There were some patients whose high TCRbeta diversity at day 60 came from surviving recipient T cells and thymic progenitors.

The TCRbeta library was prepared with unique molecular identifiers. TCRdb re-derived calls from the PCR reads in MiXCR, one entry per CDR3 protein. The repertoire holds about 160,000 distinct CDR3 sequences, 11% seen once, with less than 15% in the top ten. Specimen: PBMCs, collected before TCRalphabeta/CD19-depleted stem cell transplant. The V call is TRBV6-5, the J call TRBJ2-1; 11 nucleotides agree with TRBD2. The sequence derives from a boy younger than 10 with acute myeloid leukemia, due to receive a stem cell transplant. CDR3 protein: CASSPGLAGTGEQFF. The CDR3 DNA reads TGTGCCAGCAGTCCCGGACTAGCGGGCACGGGCGAGCAGTTCTTC.